Listed here are 15 T cell receptor beta chains from one sample, sequenced in a study of blood T cell repertoires in COVID-19. Using immunoSEQ multiplex PCR, the repertoire was profiled, and TCRdb retains in-frame clones only, with some absent. This table has 95,000 to 150,000 clones, approximately 90% appearing once. The sequencing input was peripheral blood. These receptors were collected from a human donor in a cohort sampled during active COVID-19.

This sequence joins TRBV2 and TRBJ1-6; D may be TRBD1 (5 bases). The CDR3 has 17 residues. Germline V gene lookup returns CDR1 SNHLY and CDR2 FYNNEI. V gave up 6 bases and J gave up 6 bases, with 21 bases separating them. As DNA, the CDR3 is TGTGCCAGCAGCCCAGGGCCCCCCGGGAGCTCTAATTCACCCCTCCACTTT. It is translated as CASSPGPPGSSNSPLHF.

The J gene is TRBJ2-5, the V gene TRBV19, with 10 bases lining up with TRBD2. After removal of 5 bases from V and 5 bases from J, the junction contained 8 bases not matched to a gene. CDR1 is LNHDA and CDR2 is SQIVND in the germline V gene (reference sequence). The CDR3 totals 15 residues. Here the CDR3 reads CASSPGAGGFETQYF. CDR3 in DNA: TGTGCCAGTAGTCCAGGAGCGGGGGGGTTCGAGACCCAGTACTTC.

The chain links TRBV6-1 to TRBJ2-1; TRBD2 aligns across 8 bases. Per the germline V gene, CDR1 is MNHNS and CDR2 is SASEGT. The ends lost 2 bases at V and 2 bases at J; junction bases unmatched: 2. This CDR3 has 15 residues. CDR3 sequence (DNA): TGTGCCAGCAGTGAAACTAGCGGACCCTACAATGAGCAGTTCTTC. Translation: CASSETSGPYNEQFF.

J is TRBJ2-1 and V is TRBV3-1 (or the pseudogene TRBV3-2); 11 positions agree with TRBD2. The CDR3 is 16 amino acids. From germline, CDR1 is LGHDT and CDR2 YNNKEL (reference sequence). Germline trimming cut 4 bases from V and 9 bases from J; bases unmatched to any gene: 11. The DNA for the CDR3 is TGTGCCAGCAGCCGCGGGACTAGCGGACTTGGACGTGAGCAGTTCTTC. Translated, it gives CASSRGTSGLGREQFF.

This clone was recorded only once. CDR3 DNA sequence: TGTGCCAGCAGCTCCGACCGAGCCTTACTAGCGGGGGGGCGGAATGAGCAGTTCTTC. Protein: CASSSDRALLAGGRNEQFF. The genes are TRBV7-9 and TRBJ2-1, with 13 bases matching TRBD2. This CDR3 comprises 19 residues. The V and J ends lost 4 bases and 7 bases, in that order; junction bases with no gene match: 16. Per germline, CDR1 SEHNR and CDR2 FQNEAQ (reference sequence). Looking up the rest from reference TRBV7-9 and TRBJ2-1 gives the full variable domain: DTGVSQNPRHKITKRGQNVTFRCDPISEHNRLYWYRQTLGQGPEFLTYFQNEAQLEKSRLLSDRFSAERPKGSFSTLEIQRTEQGDSAMYLCASSSDRALLAGGRNEQFFGPGTRLTVL.

The rearrangement joins TRBV27 to TRBJ2-6, with a weak D call TRBD1 (5 bases). V shed 2 bases and J shed 0 bases, with 14 bases lying between them. The CDR3 is made up of 18 amino acids. Germline CDR1 is MNHEY and CDR2 is SMNVEV (reference sequence). The CDR3 region is CASSLLAGPSSGANVLTF. CDR3 bases: TGTGCCAGCAGTTTACTGGCAGGGCCGAGCTCTGGGGCCAACGTCCTGACTTTC.

The chain employs TRBV3-1 (or the pseudogene TRBV3-2) and TRBJ2-7; D may be TRBD1 (6 bases). The CDR3 length is 14 residues. V lost 4 bases and J lost 2, with 12 bases in between. Germline V gene lookup returns CDR1 LGHDT and CDR2 YNNKEL (reference sequence). The CDR3 DNA reads as TGTGCCAGCAGCCCCCGGACAGCAACCTACGAGCAGTACTTC. This codes for CASSPRTATYEQYF.

The chain carries TRBV7-6 and TRBJ2-5, with TRBD2 identical over 12 bases. This CDR3 is 17 amino acids long. The V gene end was trimmed by 1 base and the J gene end by 5 bases; junction bases not matched to a gene: 8. CDR1 and CDR2 from the germline V gene are SGHVS and FNYEAQ. This CDR3 is CASSLVWLAGGQETQYF. The CDR3 DNA reads TGTGCCAGCAGCTTAGTATGGCTAGCGGGAGGGCAGGAGACCCAGTACTTC.

This chain uses TRBV5-1 with TRBJ2-1, with a possible D match to TRBD1 (6 bases). The CDR3 consists of 16 residues. Germline loops: CDR1 SGHRS, CDR2 YFSETQ. V lost 4 bases and J 4 bases, leaving 18 bases between the germline ends. Here the CDR3 reads CASSPWVDRRYNEQFF. CDR3 DNA sequence: TGCGCCAGCAGCCCTTGGGTGGACAGACGTTACAATGAGCAGTTCTTC.

The CDR3 here is CASLRGTAFNEKLFF. The CDR3 coding sequence is TGCGCCAGTCTTAGGGGGACAGCATTTAATGAAAAACTGTTTTTT. V usage is TRBV10-2 and J usage is TRBJ1-4; 7 nucleotides line up with TRBD1. The CDR3 loop spans 15 amino acids. The germline V gene encodes CDR1 WSHSY and CDR2 SAAADI. The trim removed 9 bases at V and 4 bases at J, leaving 11 bases unmatched.

This clone occurred once. V gene TRBV19 combines with J gene TRBJ2-5; 9 bases match TRBD1. The J segment lost 4 bases and the V segment lost 7 bases, leaving 10 bases of the junction unmatched. This CDR3 is 15 amino acids long. Germline V gene lookup returns CDR1 LNHDA and CDR2 SQIVND (reference sequence). As DNA, the CDR3 is TGTGCCAGTACCCCGGGACAGGGAGTCTCAGAGACCCAGTACTTC. Amino acid sequence: CASTPGQGVSETQYF.

This chain uses TRBV15 with TRBJ1-1; no firm D call. The CDR3 contains 16 residues. Deletions cut 0 bases from V and 0 bases from J, with 11 bases between. Germline assignment: CDR1 LNHNV and CDR2 YYDKDF (reference sequence). As DNA, the CDR3 is TGTGCCACCAGCAGAGATAAGCGGGCATTGAACACTGAAGCTTTCTTT. Protein product: CATSRDKRALNTEAFF.

The chain employs TRBV4-1 and TRBJ2-5; 7 nucleotides match TRBD2. The CDR3 spans 15 residues. V shed 4 bases and J 3 bases; nucleotides not matched to a gene: 8. CDR1 and CDR2 (germline): MGHRA, YSYEKL. The CDR3 loop is CASSPPGLAEETQYF. The DNA of the CDR3 is TGCGCCAGCAGCCCCCCGGGGCTAGCGGAAGAGACCCAGTACTTC.

The chain links TRBV19 to TRBJ1-1, with no clear D. The CDR3 contains 15 residues. The V gene's germline CDR1 is LNHDA and CDR2 SQIVND (reference sequence). V lost 3 bases and J 0 bases, leaving 11 bases between the germline ends. The CDR3 is CASSIAQLLNTEAFF. Written as DNA, the CDR3 is TGTGCCAGTAGTATCGCACAGCTCCTGAACACTGAAGCTTTCTTT. The whole variable domain, filled in from reference TRBV19 and TRBJ1-1, reads DGGITQSPKYLFRKEGQNVTLSCEQNLNHDAMYWYRQDPGQGLRLIYYSQIVNDFQKGDIAEGYSVSREKKESFPLTVTSAQKNPTAFYLCASSIAQLLNTEAFFGQGTRLTVV.

The chain combines TRBV11-2 with TRBJ2-2; D is undetermined. CDR1 SGHAT and CDR2 FQNNGV come from the germline V gene. V was cut by 2 bases and J by 1 base, with 2 bases left in between. The CDR3 has 13 residues. In DNA, the CDR3 is TGTGCCAGCAGCTTACAGAACACCGGGGAGCTGTTTTTT. Its translation is CASSLQNTGELFF.